These T cell receptor beta chains were read from a single sample in a study of blood T cell repertoires in COVID-19. Generated by immunoSEQ multiplex PCR, the TCRdb table keeps only in-frame clones and is missing some. The sample has around 270,000 clones; around 85% are singletons. The material sequenced was peripheral blood. All receptors derive from a human donor with COVID-19, enrolled during active disease. The donor label of this sample is uncertain. CDR3s include the opening cysteine and the closing phenylalanine or tryptophan. D genes are given only for firm matches. Clone sizes are given selectively: once, few, many, or a class where the clone is expanded.

V: TRBV11-3; J: TRBJ2-2; D: .; size: few; DNA: TGTGCCAGCAGTCTCGGCTTGAGCGGCTCCACCGGGGAGCTGTTTTTT; CDR3: CASSLGLSGSTGELFF
V: TRBV10-3; J: TRBJ2-7; D: .; size: .; DNA: TGTGCCATCAGTGAGTCGACGGGAAACGCTTACGAGCAGTACTTC; CDR3: CAISESTGNAYEQYF
V: TRBV4-1; J: TRBJ1-4; D: .; size: few; DNA: TGCGCCAGCAGCCCCTTATTGGCAGGGACTAATGAAAAACTGTTTTTT; CDR3: CASSPLLAGTNEKLFF
V: TRBV6-5; J: TRBJ1-1; D: .; size: .; DNA: TGTGCCAGCAGACGACTGAGGGACACTGAAGCTTTCTTT; CDR3: CASRRLRDTEAFF
V: TRBV6-5; J: TRBJ2-5; D: TRBD2; size: .; DNA: TGTGCCAGCAGTTCCTTGGGAGCGGGAGGCCGGGAGACCCAGTACTTC; CDR3: CASSSLGAGGRETQYF
V: TRBV5-1; J: TRBJ1-1; D: TRBD1; size: .; DNA: TGCGCCAGCAGCTTGCGACAGGGGACATCTGAAGCTTTCTTT; CDR3: CASSLRQGTSEAFF
V: TRBV6-6; J: TRBJ2-3; D: TRBD1; size: .; DNA: TGTGCCAGCAGTTATCAGGGGGCTAGGACAGATACGCAGTATTTT; CDR3: CASSYQGARTDTQYF
V: TRBV9; J: TRBJ2-7; D: .; size: .; DNA: TGTGCCAGCAGCGTAGGGTCAGGGCACTACGAGCAGTACTTC; CDR3: CASSVGSGHYEQYF
V: TRBV11-2; J: TRBJ2-7; D: .; size: .; DNA: TGTGCCAGTAGGACTACGTTAGAGCAGTACTTC; CDR3: CASRTTLEQYF
V: TRBV19; J: TRBJ1-4; D: .; size: .; DNA: TGTGCCAGTACCCCCGCCGGGAGGACAGCGGCAAATGAAAAACTGTTTTTT; CDR3: CASTPAGRTAANEKLFF
V: TRBV10-3; J: TRBJ1-4; D: .; size: .; DNA: TGTGCCATCAGTGAGCAAGGGGTAGGGGAAAAACTGTTTTTT; CDR3: CAISEQGVGEKLFF
V: TRBV19; J: TRBJ2-5; D: TRBD1; size: .; DNA: TGTGCCAGTAGTAAAACAAAGTTGGGGACAGGGGGAAAAGAGACCCAGTACTTC; CDR3: CASSKTKLGTGGKETQYF
V: TRBV6-1; J: TRBJ1-2; D: TRBD1; size: .; DNA: TGTGCCAGCAGTGAAGAGGGGGCGGGGAACTATGGCTACACCTTC; CDR3: CASSEEGAGNYGYTF
V: TRBV29-1; J: TRBJ2-2; D: TRBD2; size: few; DNA: TGCAGCGTTCCCTCTAGCGGGACTAACACCGGGGAGCTGTTTTTT; CDR3: CSVPSSGTNTGELFF
V: TRBV30; J: TRBJ1-4; D: .; size: once; DNA: TGTGCCTGGAGTGAAAAGGCCGGAGGGGTGAGCGATGAAAAACTGTTTTTT; CDR3: CAWSEKAGGVSDEKLFF
V: TRBV2; J: TRBJ1-2; D: .; size: .; DNA: TGTGCCAGCAGTGACCCCGGACAGAGCAACTATGGCTACACCTTC; CDR3: CASSDPGQSNYGYTF
V: TRBV5-8; J: TRBJ1-2; D: TRBD1; size: .; DNA: TGTGCCAGCGGACAGGGAAAAGCTAACTATGGCTACACCTTC; CDR3: CASGQGKANYGYTF
V: TRBV19; J: TRBJ2-5; D: TRBD2; size: .; DNA: TGTGCCAGTACCCCGACTAGCGGGAACCAAGAGACCCAGTACTTC; CDR3: CASTPTSGNQETQYF
V: TRBV6-5; J: TRBJ2-1; D: .; size: .; DNA: TGTGCCAGCAGTTACAAAGCCTTCAGGTCCTACAATGAGCAGTTCTTC; CDR3: CASSYKAFRSYNEQFF
V: TRBV5-1; J: TRBJ1-2; D: TRBD1; size: .; DNA: TGCGCCAGCAGCTTGGGAGGGACAGGGGACGCTAACTATGGCTACACCTTC; CDR3: CASSLGGTGDANYGYTF
V: TRBV29-1; J: TRBJ2-5; D: .; size: once; DNA: TGCAGCGTTGAAGGAAGGGGAGGCCGGGAGACCCAGTACTTC; CDR3: CSVEGRGGRETQYF
V: TRBV6-5; J: TRBJ1-4; D: TRBD1; size: few; DNA: TGTGCCAGCAGAATGACGGACAGGGAAAAACTGTTTTTT; CDR3: CASRMTDREKLFF
V: TRBV7-2; J: TRBJ2-2; D: TRBD1; size: .; DNA: TGTGCCAGCAGCTTACATCCCGACAGGGCGACCGGGGAGCTGTTTTTT; CDR3: CASSLHPDRATGELFF
V: TRBV5-1; J: TRBJ2-3; D: TRBD2; size: few; DNA: TGCGCCAGCAGTTGGACTAGCGGGAGAATGGATACGCAGTATTTT; CDR3: CASSWTSGRMDTQYF
V: TRBV7-2; J: TRBJ1-2; D: .; size: .; DNA: TGTGCCAGCAGCTTAGGAGGTGCAGGGTCCAACTATGGCTACACCTTC; CDR3: CASSLGGAGSNYGYTF